What follows are 16 T cell receptor beta chains derived from one specimen sequenced in a study of regulatory T cells in long-lasting Graves disease. Time point reported: newly diagnosed GD, antithyroid drugs for less than 3 months. PBMC RNA served as the TCR library source. For TCR beta, libraries came from iRepertoire HTBI primers and Arm-PCR of CDR3 regions. MiXCR was run by TCRdb on the multiplex PCR reads, yielding one entry per CDR3 protein. The table shows about 400,000 distinct CDR3 sequences, with 15% to 19% occurring only once. Sequenced material: peripheral blood mononuclear cells (PBMCs), taken at new diagnosis, from a patient treated with antithyroid drugs. The receptors were sampled from a female donor with Graves disease.

This clonotype was recorded many times. The J gene is TRBJ1-5, the V gene TRBV5-1; D uncertain. V gave up 1 base and J gave up 5 bases, with 10 bases separating them. Germline values: CDR1 SGHRS, CDR2 YFSETQ. CDR3 length: 14 residues. The CDR3: CASSLSSGYQPQHF. CDR3 in DNA: TGCGCCAGCAGCTTGTCATCCGGGTATCAGCCCCAGCATTTT.

This clonotype has at least ten counts. This sequence joins TRBV5-1 and TRBJ1-5; 8 positions match TRBD1. This CDR3 is built from 14 residues. Germline V gives CDR1 SGHRS, CDR2 YFSETQ. V lost 2 bases, J lost 7 bases, and 5 bases stayed unmatched. This CDR3 is CASSLGQGGQPQHF. Written as DNA, the CDR3 is TGCGCCAGCAGCTTAGGACAGGGAGGACAGCCCCAGCATTTT.

This clonotype was detected a few times. The V and J genes are TRBV28 and TRBJ2-5, with D tentatively TRBD1 (5 bases). Trimming left V 1 base short and J 2 bases short, with 11 bases between. CDR3 length: 15 amino acids. The V gene's germline CDR1 is MDHEN and CDR2 SYDVKM. DNA for the CDR3: TGTGCCAGCAGTTTATTAGTCAGGGCTCAAGAGACCCAGTACTTC. As protein: CASSLLVRAQETQYF.

This clonotype was counted at least ten times. The genes are TRBV6-2 or TRBV6-3 and TRBJ1-1, with a possible D match to TRBD1 (5 bases). The CDR3 runs to 16 residues. The germline V gene encodes CDR1 MNHEY and CDR2 SVGEGT. Trimming stripped 2 bases from V and 0 bases from J, with 13 bases between. CDR3 DNA sequence: TGTGCCAGCAGTTACGTCTTTGGGGCCATGAACACTGAAGCTTTCTTT. Translation gives CASSYVFGAMNTEAFF.

In its sample, this clonotype was seen many times. V gene TRBV2 combines with J gene TRBJ1-5; 9 nucleotides match TRBD1. The CDR3 is 14 residues long. Germline V lookup: CDR1 SNHLY, CDR2 FYNNEI. The ends lost 3 bases at V and 7 bases at J; junction bases unmatched: 4. The CDR3 region has the DNA TGTGCCAGCAGTGAGGGGACAGGGCACCAGCCCCAGCATTTT. Encoded protein: CASSEGTGHQPQHF.

This clonotype appeared many times. V usage is TRBV11-2 and J usage is TRBJ2-7; no definite D call. Germline CDR1 reads SGHAT; CDR2 reads FQNNGV. CDR3 length: 14 residues. The ends were cut back, 3 bases at V and 1 base at J, with 10 bases in the middle. This CDR3 is CASSFRPTSYEQYF. In DNA, the CDR3 is TGTGCCAGCAGCTTTCGGCCTACTTCCTACGAGCAGTACTTC.

This clonotype occurred many times. This rearrangement joins TRBV28 to TRBJ2-7, with 7 nucleotides matching TRBD2. CDR3 length equals 17 residues. Germline CDR1 and CDR2: MDHEN and SYDVKM. After removal of 5 bases from V and 0 bases from J, the junction contained 13 bases not matched to a gene. The CDR3 spells CASSIIKKRDPSYEQYF. CDR3 sequence (DNA): TGTGCCAGCAGTATAATTAAAAAGCGGGATCCCTCCTACGAGCAGTACTTC. Variable domain in full (rest from reference TRBV28 and TRBJ2-7): DVKVTQSSRYLVKRTGEKVFLECVQDMDHENMFWYRQDPGLGLRLIYFSYDVKMKEKGDIPEGYSVSREKKERFSLILESASTNQTSMYLCASSIIKKRDPSYEQYFGPGTRLTVT.

This clonotype was counted ten times or more. V and J are TRBV6-1 and TRBJ1-2; TRBD1 agrees at 9 bases. CDR1 is MNHNS, CDR2 SASEGT, per germline. The CDR3 is 16 residues long. With V trimmed by 4 bases and J by 8 bases, 14 bases remained unmatched. DNA for the CDR3: TGTGCCAGCAGTGTGGGATCGGGGACAGGGCCAAAAGGCTACACCTTC. Translated, it gives CASSVGSGTGPKGYTF.

Many counts were recorded for this clonotype. The rearrangement joins TRBV27 to TRBJ2-7, with D tentatively TRBD2 (7 bases). This CDR3 is 14 amino acids long. V dropped 2 bases and J dropped 3 bases, with 11 bases sitting between them. The V gene's germline CDR1 is MNHEY and CDR2 SMNVEV (reference sequence). The CDR3 DNA follows: TGTGCCAGCAGTTTAATAGGGGGGGACTACGAGCAGTACTTC. It encodes CASSLIGGDYEQYF.

V usage is TRBV6-1 and J usage is TRBJ2-4; weak D call: TRBD1 (5 bases). The CDR3 totals 18 residues. Germline CDR1 and CDR2: MNHNS and SASEGT. Trimming cost V 5 bases and J 9 bases, with 29 bases left between them. The CDR3 DNA sequence: TGTGCCAGCAGTAAGGCAGTTCGGCTTAGCAACTGGGGCGGCATTCAGTACTTC. Encoded protein: CASSKAVRLSNWGGIQYF.

Note on this clonotype: The junction differs from germline at one of its ends, possibly a read error. V gene TRBV4-3 combines with J gene TRBJ1-1, with D possibly being TRBD1 (5 bases). The CDR3 contains 13 residues. Germline CDR1 LGHNA, CDR2 YSLEER. Here the CDR3 DNA reads TGCGCCGGCAGCCACCTGGGGGATCCCGAAGCTTTCTTT. Encoded protein: CAGSHLGDPEAFF.

This clonotype came up many times. The gene calls are TRBV11-1 and TRBJ2-7; D uncertain. CDR1 is SGHAT and CDR2 is FQDESV in the germline V gene (reference sequence). The CDR3 totals 15 residues. V was trimmed by 1 base and J by 4 bases, leaving 14 bases between them. CDR3: CASSLEGTRAYEQYF. Here the CDR3 DNA reads TGTGCCAGCAGCTTAGAAGGAACACGAGCTTACGAGCAGTACTTC.

In its sample, this clonotype was seen many times. The chain recombines TRBV27 with TRBJ2-1; 12 bases align to TRBD1. This CDR3 spans 18 amino acids. V was pared by 7 bases and J by 2 bases, with 12 bases of the junction left unmatched. CDR1 is MNHEY, CDR2 SMNVEV, per germline (reference sequence). DNA for the CDR3: TGTGCCAGCAACTCGGGACAGGGGGCGTTTAGGGCCTACAATGAGCAGTTCTTC. Protein product: CASNSGQGAFRAYNEQFF.

In its sample, this clonotype was seen many times. The chain recombines TRBV7-3 with TRBJ2-1; 10 positions agree with TRBD1. V lost 5 bases, J lost 9 bases, and 7 bases stayed unmatched. Germline CDR1 and CDR2: SGHTA and FQGTGA. This CDR3 is built from 14 residues. The CDR3 bases are TGTGCCAGCAGCCGACAGGGGGCTTTAGGTGAGCAGTTCTTC. Its protein is CASSRQGALGEQFF.

The J gene is TRBJ2-2, the V gene TRBV6-1; possible D gene TRBD2, 5 bases. The germline CDR1 and CDR2 sequences are MNHNS and SASEGT. This CDR3 comprises 12 residues. V gave up 7 bases and J gave up 7 bases, with 10 bases separating them. The CDR3: CASISGSGELFF. Written as DNA, the CDR3 is TGTGCCAGCATCTCGGGGAGCGGGGAGCTGTTTTTT.

Ten or more counts support this clonotype. The rearrangement links TRBV20-1 to TRBJ1-1, with D hard to call. V was shortened by 3 bases and J by 4 bases, with 21 bases between the two germline ends. CDR3 length equals 16 residues. Germline V CDR1 and CDR2: DFQATT, SNEGSKA (reference sequence). CDR3 coding DNA: TGCAGTGCTAGCGGTGCAGTTGGGAGGGTAAGCACTGAAGCTTTCTTT. Its protein is CSASGAVGRVSTEAFF.